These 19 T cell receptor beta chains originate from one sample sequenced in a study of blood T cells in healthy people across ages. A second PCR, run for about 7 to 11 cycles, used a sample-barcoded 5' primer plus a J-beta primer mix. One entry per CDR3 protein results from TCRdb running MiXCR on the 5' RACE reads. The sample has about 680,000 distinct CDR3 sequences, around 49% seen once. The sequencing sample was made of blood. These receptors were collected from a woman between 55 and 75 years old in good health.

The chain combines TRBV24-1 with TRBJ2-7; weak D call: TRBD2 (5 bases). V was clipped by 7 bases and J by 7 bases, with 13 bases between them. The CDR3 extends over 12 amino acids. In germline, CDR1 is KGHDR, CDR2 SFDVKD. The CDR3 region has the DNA TGTGCCACCAGAGCAACTTCGGGGGAGCAGTACTTC. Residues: CATRATSGEQYF.

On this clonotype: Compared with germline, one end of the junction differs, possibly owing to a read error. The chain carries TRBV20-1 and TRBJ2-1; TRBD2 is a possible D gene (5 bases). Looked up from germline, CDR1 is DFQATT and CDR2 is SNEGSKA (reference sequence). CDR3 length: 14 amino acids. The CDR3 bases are TGCAGTGTTAGGAGGATGGCCTCCGACAATGAGCAGTTCTTC. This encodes CSVRRMASDNEQFF.

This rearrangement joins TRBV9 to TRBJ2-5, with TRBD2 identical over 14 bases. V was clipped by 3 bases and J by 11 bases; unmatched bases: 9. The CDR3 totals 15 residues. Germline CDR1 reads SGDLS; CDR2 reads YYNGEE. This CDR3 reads CASSAQGLAGGEQYF. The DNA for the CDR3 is TGTGCCAGCAGCGCACAAGGACTAGCGGGAGGTGAGCAGTACTTC.

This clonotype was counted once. DNA of the CDR3: TGTGCCAGCAGCTTAGGGGACAGACATTACAATGAGCAGTACTTC. Its protein is CASSLGDRHYNEQYF. The chain has TRBV7-2 and TRBJ2-7; 7 bases are shared with TRBD1. CDR1 SGHTA and CDR2 FQGNSA come from the germline V gene. J was trimmed by 7 bases and V by 1 base; bases with no gene match: 10. The CDR3 totals 15 residues.

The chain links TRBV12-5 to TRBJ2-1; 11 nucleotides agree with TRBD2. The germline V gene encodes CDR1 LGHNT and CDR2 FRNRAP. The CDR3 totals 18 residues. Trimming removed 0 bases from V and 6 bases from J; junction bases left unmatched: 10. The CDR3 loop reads CASGLVHRLAGPFNEQFF. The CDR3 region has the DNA TGTGCTAGTGGTTTGGTACACAGACTAGCGGGACCTTTCAATGAGCAGTTCTTC.

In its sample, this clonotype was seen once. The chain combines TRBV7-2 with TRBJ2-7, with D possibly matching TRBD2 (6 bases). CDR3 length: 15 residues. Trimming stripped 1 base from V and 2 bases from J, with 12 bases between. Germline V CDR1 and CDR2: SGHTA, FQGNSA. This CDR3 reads CASSLGVAATYEQYF. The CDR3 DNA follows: TGTGCCAGCAGCTTAGGAGTAGCGGCTACCTACGAGCAGTACTTC.

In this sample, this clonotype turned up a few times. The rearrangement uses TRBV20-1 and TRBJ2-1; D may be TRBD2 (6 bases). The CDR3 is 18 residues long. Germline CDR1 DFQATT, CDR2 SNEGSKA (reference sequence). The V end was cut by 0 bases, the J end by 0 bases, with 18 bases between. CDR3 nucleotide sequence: TGCAGTGCTAGAGATCTTTGGCCAGCGGGTGACTCCTACAATGAGCAGTTCTTC. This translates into CSARDLWPAGDSYNEQFF.

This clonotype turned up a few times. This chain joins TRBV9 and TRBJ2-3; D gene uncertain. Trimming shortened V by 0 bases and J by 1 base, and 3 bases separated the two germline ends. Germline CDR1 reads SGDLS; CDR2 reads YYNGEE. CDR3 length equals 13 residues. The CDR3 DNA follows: TGTGCCAGCAGCGTAGAGGGCACAGATACGCAGTATTTT. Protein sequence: CASSVEGTDTQYF.

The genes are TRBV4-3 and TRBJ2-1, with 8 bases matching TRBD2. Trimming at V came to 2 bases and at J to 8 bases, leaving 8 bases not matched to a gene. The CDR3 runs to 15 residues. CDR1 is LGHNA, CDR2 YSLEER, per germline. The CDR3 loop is CASSQQRAGDYEQFF. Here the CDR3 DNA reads TGCGCCAGCAGCCAACAACGAGCGGGAGACTATGAGCAGTTCTTC.

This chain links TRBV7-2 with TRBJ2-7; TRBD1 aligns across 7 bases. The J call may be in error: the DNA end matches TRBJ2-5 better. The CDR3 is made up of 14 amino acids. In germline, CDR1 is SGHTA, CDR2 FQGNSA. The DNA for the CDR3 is TGTGCCAGCAGCTTAGGAGGGGGCGATTGGACCCAGTACTTC. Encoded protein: CASSLGGGDWTQYF.

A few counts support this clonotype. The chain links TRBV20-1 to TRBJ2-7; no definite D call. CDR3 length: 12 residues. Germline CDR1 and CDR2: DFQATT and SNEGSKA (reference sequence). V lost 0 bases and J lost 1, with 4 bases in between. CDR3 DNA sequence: TGCAGTGCTAGAGACATTTCCTACGAGCAGTACTTC. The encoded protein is CSARDISYEQYF.

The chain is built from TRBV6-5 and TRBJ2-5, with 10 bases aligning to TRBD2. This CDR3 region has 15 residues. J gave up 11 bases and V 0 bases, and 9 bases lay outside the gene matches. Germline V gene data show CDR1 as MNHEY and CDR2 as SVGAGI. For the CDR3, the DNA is TGTGCCAGCAGTTACTCAGGCGGACTAGCGGCTGAGCAGTACTTC. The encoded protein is CASSYSGGLAAEQYF.

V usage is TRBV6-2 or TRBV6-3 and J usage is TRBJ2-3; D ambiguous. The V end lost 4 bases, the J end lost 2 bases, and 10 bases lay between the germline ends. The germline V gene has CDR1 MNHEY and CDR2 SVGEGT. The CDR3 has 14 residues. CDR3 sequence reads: CASSLVDLTDTQYF. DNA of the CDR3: TGTGCCAGCAGTTTGGTGGACCTCACAGATACGCAGTATTTT.

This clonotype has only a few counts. The CDR3, as DNA: TGCGCCAGCAGCCAAGATTTACAGAACTATGGCTACACCTTC. This gives the protein CASSQDLQNYGYTF. The V gene is TRBV4-3, the J gene TRBJ1-2; the D is unclear. CDR1 and CDR2 from the germline V gene are LGHNA and YSLEER. Trimming left V 0 bases short and J 2 bases short, with 7 bases between. The CDR3 spans 14 residues.

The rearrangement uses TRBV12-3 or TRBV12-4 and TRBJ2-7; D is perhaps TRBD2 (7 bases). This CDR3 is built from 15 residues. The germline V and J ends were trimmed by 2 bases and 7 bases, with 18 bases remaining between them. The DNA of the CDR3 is TGTGCCAGCAGTTTAAAGGGGGGGAAATACAATGAGCAGTACTTC. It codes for CASSLKGGKYNEQYF.

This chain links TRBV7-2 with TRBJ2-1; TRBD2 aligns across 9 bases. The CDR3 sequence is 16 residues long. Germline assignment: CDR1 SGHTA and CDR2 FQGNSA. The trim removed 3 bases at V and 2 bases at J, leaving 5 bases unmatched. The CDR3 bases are TGTGCCAGCAGCTTGGCTAGCGGGACAGCCTACAATGAGCAGTTCTTC. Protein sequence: CASSLASGTAYNEQFF. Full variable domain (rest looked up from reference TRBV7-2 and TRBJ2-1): GAGVSQSPSNKVTEKGKDVELRCDPISGHTALYWYRQSLGQGLEFLIYFQGNSAPDKSGLPSDRFSAERTGGSVSTLTIQRTQQEDSAVYLCASSLASGTAYNEQFFGPGTRLTVL.

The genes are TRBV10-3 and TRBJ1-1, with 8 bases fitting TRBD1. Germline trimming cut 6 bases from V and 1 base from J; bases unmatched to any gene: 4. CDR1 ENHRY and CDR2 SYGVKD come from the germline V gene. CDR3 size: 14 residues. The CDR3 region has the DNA TGTGCCATCAGCACCGGGACAGGGAACACTGAAGCTTTCTTT. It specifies CAISTGTGNTEAFF.

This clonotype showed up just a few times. The CDR3 nucleotides read TGCAGTGCCCAACGGAGTAGCGGCAGCACAGATACGCAGTATTTT. Translation: CSAQRSSGSTDTQYF. This chain connects TRBV20-1 to TRBJ2-3; a possible D gene is TRBD2 (6 bases). Germline loops: CDR1 DFQATT, CDR2 SNEGSKA (reference sequence). V shed 6 bases and J shed 0 bases, with 16 bases lying between them. This CDR3 contains 15 residues.

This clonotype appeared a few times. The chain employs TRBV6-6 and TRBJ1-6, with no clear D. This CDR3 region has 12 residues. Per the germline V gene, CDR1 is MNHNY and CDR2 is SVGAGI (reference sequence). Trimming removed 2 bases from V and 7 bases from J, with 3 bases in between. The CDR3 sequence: CASSYVNSPLHF. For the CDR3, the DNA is TGTGCCAGCAGTTACGTGAATTCACCCCTCCACTTT.